This T cell receptor beta chain was profiled in a study of T cells in Graves' hyperthyroidism and ophthalmopathy. Trimming removed 4 bases at V and 9 bases at J, with 12 bases between. The CDR3 is made up of 13 amino acids. CDR1 is KGHDR, CDR2 SFDVKD, per germline. There were TCR beta CDR3 regions amplified from RNA transcripts. In the first-round RT-PCR of the TCR CDR3, the HTBI primer set was used. TCRdb passed the multiplex PCR reads through MiXCR, listing each CDR3 protein once. The sample contains about 360,000 distinct CDR3 sequences, about 25% of which appear only once. This clonotype was observed a few times.

The chain couples TRBV24-1 to TRBJ2-1; a weak D match, TRBD2 (6 bases). Sequencing used blood. The receptor's source is a man aged 50-59 years with Graves' hyperthyroidism. The DNA of the CDR3 is TGTGCCACCAGTGACCTCGGGACTGTTGAGCAGTTCTTC. This codes for CATSDLGTVEQFF.